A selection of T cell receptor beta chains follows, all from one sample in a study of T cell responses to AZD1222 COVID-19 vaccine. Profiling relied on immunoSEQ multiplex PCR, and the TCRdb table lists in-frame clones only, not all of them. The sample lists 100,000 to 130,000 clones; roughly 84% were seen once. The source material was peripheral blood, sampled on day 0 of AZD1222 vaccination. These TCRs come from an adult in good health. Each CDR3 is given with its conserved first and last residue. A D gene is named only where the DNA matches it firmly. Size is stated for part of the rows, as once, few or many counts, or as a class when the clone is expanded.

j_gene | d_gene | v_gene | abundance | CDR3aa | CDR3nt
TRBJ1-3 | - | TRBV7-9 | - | CAGGFFSGNTIYF | TGTGCCGGGGGCTTTTTCTCTGGAAACACCATATATTTT
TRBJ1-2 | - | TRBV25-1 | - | CASSPGTLHYGYTF | TGTGCCAGCAGTCCGGGGACGCTCCACTATGGCTACACCTTC
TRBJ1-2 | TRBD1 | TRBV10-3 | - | CAISETGGDYGYTF | TGTGCCATCAGTGAGACAGGGGGCGACTATGGCTACACCTTC
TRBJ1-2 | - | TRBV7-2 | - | CASSPGSSYGYTF | TGTGCCAGCAGCCCCGGGAGCAGCTATGGCTACACCTTC
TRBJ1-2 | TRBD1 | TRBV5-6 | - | CASSPGTGNNYGYTF | TGTGCCAGCAGCCCCGGGACAGGGAACAACTATGGCTACACCTTC
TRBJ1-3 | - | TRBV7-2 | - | CASSPRQVGNTIYF | TGTGCCAGCAGCCCCAGACAGGTTGGAAACACCATATATTTT
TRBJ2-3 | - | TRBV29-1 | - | CSVGSTGRSSLRTDTQYF | TGCAGCGTTGGTTCAACGGGGCGTTCTTCTTTGCGCACAGATACGCAGTATTTT
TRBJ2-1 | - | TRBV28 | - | CASSVSGDIHEQFF | TGTGCCAGCAGCGTATCAGGGGATATCCATGAGCAGTTCTTC
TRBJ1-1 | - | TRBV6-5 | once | CASSILGAPRGEAFF | TGTGCCAGCAGTATACTAGGGGCCCCCAGGGGCGAAGCTTTCTTT
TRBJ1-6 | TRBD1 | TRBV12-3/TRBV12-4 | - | CASTGGIGAPLHF | TGTGCCAGCACAGGGGGCATTGGAGCACCCCTCCACTTT
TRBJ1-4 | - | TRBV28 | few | CASSLVGNEKLFF | TGTGCCAGCAGTTTAGTAGGGAATGAAAAACTGTTTTTT
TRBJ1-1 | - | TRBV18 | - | CASSPQGTPLNTEAFF | TGTGCCAGCTCACCACAGGGGACGCCATTGAACACTGAAGCTTTCTTT
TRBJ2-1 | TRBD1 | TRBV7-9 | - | CASSRGQGAILGEQFF | TGTGCCAGCAGCAGGGGACAGGGGGCTATCCTAGGAGAGCAGTTCTTC
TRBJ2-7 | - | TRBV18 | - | CASSHGTSEQYF | TGTGCCAGCTCACACGGAACGTCCGAGCAGTACTTC
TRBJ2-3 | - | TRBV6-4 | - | CASRTPHTQYF | TGTGCCAGCAGGACCCCCCATACGCAGTATTTT
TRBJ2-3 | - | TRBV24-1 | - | CATSDSQGLTDTQYF | TGTGCCACCAGTGATTCCCAGGGACTCACAGATACGCAGTATTTT
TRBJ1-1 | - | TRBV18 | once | CASSPYNVVEGTEAFF | TGTGCCAGCTCACCATACAATGTGGTTGAAGGGACTGAAGCTTTCTTT
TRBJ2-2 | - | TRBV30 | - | CAWSLTTGELFF | TGTGCCTGGAGTCTTACCACCGGGGAGCTGTTTTTT